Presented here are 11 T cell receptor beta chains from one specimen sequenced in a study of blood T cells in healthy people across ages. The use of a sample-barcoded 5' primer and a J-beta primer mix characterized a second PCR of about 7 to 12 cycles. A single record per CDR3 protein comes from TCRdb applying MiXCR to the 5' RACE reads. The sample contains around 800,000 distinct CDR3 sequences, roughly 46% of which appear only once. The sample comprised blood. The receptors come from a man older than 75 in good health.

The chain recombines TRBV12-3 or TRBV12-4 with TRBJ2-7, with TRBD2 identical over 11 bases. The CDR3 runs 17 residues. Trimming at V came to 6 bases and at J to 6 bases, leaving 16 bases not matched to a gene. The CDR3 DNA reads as TGTGCCAGCAGCCGTAACCTCGGACTTAGCGGGGGGGCCGAGCAGTACTTC. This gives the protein CASSRNLGLSGGAEQYF.

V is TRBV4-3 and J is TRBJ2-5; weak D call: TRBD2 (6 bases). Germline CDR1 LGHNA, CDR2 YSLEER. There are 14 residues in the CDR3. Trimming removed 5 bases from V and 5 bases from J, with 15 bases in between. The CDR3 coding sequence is TGCGCCAGCAGCTCTCTTAAGGCGGGGGAGACCCAGTACTTC. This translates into CASSSLKAGETQYF.

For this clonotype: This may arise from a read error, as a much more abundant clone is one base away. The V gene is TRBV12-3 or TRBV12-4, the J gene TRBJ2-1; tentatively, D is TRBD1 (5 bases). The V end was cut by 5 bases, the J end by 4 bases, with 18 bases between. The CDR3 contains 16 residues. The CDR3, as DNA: TGTGCCAGCAGTCTTTTGCTGGACACTCTTTACAATGAGCAGTTCTTC. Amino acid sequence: CASSLLLDTLYNEQFF.

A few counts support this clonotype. CDR3 loop: CASSLVASTRADTQYF. The CDR3 DNA sequence: TGTGCCAGCAGCTTAGTGGCTAGCACGAGAGCTGATACGCAGTATTTT. This rearrangement joins TRBV7-9 to TRBJ2-3; D is possibly TRBD2 (5 bases). This CDR3 contains 16 residues. Germline CDR1 SEHNR, CDR2 FQNEAQ (reference sequence). V was clipped by 1 base and J by 6 bases, with 17 bases between them.

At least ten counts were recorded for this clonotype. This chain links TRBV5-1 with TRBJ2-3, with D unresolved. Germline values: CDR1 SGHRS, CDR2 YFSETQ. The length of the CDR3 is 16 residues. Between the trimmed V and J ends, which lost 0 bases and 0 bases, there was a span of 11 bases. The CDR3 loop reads CASSLDGGPSTDTQYF. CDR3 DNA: TGCGCCAGCAGCTTGGATGGCGGTCCTAGCACAGATACGCAGTATTTT.

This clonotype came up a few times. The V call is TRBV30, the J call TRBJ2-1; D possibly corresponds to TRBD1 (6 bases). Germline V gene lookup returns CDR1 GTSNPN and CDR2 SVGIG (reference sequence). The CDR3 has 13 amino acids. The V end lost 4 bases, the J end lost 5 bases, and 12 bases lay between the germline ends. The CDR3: CAWKDSYNNEQFF. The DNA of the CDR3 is TGTGCCTGGAAGGACAGCTATAACAATGAGCAGTTCTTC.

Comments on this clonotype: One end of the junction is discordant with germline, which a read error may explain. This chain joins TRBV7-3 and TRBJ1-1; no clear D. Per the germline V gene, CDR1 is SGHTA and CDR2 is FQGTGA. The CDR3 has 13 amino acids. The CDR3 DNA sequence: TGTACCAGCAGCACCGACCCGAACACTGAAGCTTTCTTT. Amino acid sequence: CTSSTDPNTEAFF. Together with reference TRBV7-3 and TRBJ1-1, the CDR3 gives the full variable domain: GAGVSQTPSNKVTEKGKYVELRCDPISGHTALYWYRQSLGQGPEFLIYFQGTGAADDSGLPNDRFFAVRPEGSVSTLKIQRTERGDSAVYLCTSSTDPNTEAFFGQGTRLTVV.

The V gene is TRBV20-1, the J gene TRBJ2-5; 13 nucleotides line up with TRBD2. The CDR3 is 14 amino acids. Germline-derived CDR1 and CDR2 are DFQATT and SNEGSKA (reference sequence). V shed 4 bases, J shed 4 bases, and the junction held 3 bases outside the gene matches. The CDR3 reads CSAKGTSGAETQYF. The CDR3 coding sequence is TGCAGTGCTAAAGGGACTAGCGGGGCAGAGACCCAGTACTTC.

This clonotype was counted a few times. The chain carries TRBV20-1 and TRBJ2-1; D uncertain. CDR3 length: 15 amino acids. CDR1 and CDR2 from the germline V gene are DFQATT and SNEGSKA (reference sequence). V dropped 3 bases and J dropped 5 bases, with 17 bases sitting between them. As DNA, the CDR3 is TGCAGTGCTAGCCCTCTAGTTCAGATCAACAATGAGCAGTTCTTC. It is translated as CSASPLVQINNEQFF.

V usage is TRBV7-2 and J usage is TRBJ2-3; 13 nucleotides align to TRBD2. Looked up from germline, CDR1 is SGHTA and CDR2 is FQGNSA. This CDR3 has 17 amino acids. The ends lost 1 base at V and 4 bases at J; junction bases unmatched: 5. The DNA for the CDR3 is TGTGCCAGCAGCTTAGGGGGGACTAGCGGGGTGGCAGATACGCAGTATTTT. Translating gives CASSLGGTSGVADTQYF.

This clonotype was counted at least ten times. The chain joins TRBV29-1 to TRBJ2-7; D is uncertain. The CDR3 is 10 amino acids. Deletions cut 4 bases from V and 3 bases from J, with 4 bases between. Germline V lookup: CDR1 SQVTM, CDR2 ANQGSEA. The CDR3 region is CSVGDYEQYF. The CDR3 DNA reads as TGCAGCGTTGGAGACTACGAGCAGTACTTC.